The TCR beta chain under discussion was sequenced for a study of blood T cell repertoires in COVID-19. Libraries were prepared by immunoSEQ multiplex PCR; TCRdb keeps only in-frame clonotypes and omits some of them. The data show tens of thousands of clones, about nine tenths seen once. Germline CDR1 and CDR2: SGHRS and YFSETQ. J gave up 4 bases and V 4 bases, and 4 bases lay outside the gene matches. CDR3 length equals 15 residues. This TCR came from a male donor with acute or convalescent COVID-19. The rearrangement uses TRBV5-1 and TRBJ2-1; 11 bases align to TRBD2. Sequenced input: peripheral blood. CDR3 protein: CASSLGTSGYNEQFF. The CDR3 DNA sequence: TGCGCCAGCAGCCTCGGGACTAGCGGTTACAATGAGCAGTTCTTC. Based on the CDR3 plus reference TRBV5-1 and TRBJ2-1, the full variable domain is KAGVTQTPRYLIKTRGQQVTLSCSPISGHRSVSWYQQTPGQGLQFLFEYFSETQRNKGNFPGRFSGRQFSNSRSEMNVSTLELGDSALYLCASSLGTSGYNEQFFGPGTRLTVL.